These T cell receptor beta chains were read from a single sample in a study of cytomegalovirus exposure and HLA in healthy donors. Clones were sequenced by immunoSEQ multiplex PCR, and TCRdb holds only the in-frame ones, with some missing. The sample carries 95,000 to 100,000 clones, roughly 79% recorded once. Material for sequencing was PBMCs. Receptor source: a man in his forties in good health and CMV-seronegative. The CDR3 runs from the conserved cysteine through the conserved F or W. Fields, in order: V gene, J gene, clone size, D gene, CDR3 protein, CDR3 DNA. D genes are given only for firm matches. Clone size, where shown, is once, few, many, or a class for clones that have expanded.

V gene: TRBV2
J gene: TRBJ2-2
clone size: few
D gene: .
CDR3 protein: CASSATVTTGELFF
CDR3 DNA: TGTGCCAGCAGTGCGACAGTGACCACCGGGGAGCTGTTTTTT

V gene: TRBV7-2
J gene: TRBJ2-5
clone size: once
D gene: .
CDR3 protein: CASSLVDGGTQYF
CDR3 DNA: TGTGCCAGCAGCTTAGTGGACGGGGGGACCCAGTACTTC

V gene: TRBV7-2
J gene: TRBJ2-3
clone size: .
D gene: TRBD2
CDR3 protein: CASSSRLAGGTDTQYF
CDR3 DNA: TGTGCCAGCAGCTCCCGACTAGCGGGGGGCACAGATACGCAGTATTTT

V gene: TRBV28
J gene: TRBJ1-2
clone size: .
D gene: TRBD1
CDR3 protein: CASSAPGQGYGYTF
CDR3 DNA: TGTGCCAGCAGCGCGCCGGGACAGGGCTATGGCTACACCTTC

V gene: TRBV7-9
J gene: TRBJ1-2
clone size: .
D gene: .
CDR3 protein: CSSSLGAAGVDYTF
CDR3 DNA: TGTTCCAGCAGCTTAGGGGCTGCAGGGGTCGACTACACCTTC

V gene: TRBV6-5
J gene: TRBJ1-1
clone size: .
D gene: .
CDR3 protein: CASSYGSGEAFF
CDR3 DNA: TGTGCCAGCAGTTACGGGTCGGGAGAAGCTTTCTTT

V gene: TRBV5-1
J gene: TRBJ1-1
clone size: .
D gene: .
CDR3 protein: CASSLGPQGLTEAFF
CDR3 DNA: TGCGCCAGCAGCTTGGGGCCACAGGGTCTAACTGAAGCTTTCTTT

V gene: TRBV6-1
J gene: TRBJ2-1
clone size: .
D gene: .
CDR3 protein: CASIGRYNEQFF
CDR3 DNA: TGTGCCAGCATCGGTCGCTACAATGAGCAGTTCTTC

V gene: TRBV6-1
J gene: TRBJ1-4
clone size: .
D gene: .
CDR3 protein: CASSEGLTDNEKLFF
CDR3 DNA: TGTGCCAGCAGTGAGGGACTGACAGATAATGAAAAACTGTTTTTT

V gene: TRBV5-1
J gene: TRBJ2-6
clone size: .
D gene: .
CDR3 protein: CASSSTAPGANVLTF
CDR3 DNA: TGCGCCAGCAGCTCGACAGCCCCCGGGGCCAACGTCCTGACTTTC

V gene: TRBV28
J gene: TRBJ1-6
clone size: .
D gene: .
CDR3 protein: CASSLEQINSPLHF
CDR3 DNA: TGTGCCAGCAGTTTAGAACAGATTAATTCCCCCCTCCACTTT

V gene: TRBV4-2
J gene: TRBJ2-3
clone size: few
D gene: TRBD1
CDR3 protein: CASSRGGDRDTSTDTQYF
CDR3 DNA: TGTGCCAGCAGCCGAGGCGGGGACAGGGATACTAGCACAGATACGCAGTATTTT

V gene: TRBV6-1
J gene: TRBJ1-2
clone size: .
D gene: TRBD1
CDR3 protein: CASSPDRDYGYTF
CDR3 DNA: TGTGCCAGCAGCCCTGACAGGGACTATGGCTACACCTTC

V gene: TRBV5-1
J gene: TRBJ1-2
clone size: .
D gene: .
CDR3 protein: CASSLTTAVPPYGYTF
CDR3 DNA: TGCGCCAGCAGCCTTACGACAGCCGTCCCGCCATATGGCTACACCTTC

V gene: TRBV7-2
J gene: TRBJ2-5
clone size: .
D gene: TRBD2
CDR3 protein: CASSLTSGQETQYF
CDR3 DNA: TGTGCCAGCAGCTTGACTAGCGGACAAGAGACCCAGTACTTC

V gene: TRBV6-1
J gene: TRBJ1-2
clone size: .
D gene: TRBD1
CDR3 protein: CASSVWDRGDYGYTF
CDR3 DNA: TGTGCCAGCAGTGTTTGGGACAGGGGGGACTATGGCTACACCTTC

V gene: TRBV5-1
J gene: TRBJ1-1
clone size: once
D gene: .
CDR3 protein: CASSLRGEAFF
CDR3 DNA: TGCGCCAGCAGCTTGAGGGGTGAAGCTTTCTTT

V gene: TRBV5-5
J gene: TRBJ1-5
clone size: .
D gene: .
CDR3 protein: CASSLAGNQPQHF
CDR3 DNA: TGTGCCAGCAGCTTGGCCGGTAATCAGCCCCAGCATTTT

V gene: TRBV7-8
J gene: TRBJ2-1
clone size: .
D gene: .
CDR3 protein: CASIPAGANSYNEQFF
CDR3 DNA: TGTGCCAGCATTCCGGCTGGGGCAAACTCCTACAATGAGCAGTTCTTC

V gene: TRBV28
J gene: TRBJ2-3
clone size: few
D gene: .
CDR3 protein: CASANRGDTQYF
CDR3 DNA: TGTGCCAGCGCAAATCGGGGAGATACGCAGTATTTT

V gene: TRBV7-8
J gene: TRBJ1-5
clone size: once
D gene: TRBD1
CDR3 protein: CASSQQGGRQPQHF
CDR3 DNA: TGTGCCAGCAGCCAGCAGGGGGGCAGGCAGCCCCAGCATTTT

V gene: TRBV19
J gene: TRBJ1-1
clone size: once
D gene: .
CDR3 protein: CASSIDQGRNTEAFF
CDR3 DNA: TGTGCCAGTAGTATAGATCAGGGTCGGAACACTGAAGCTTTCTTT

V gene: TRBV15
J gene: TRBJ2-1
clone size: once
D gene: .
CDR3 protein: CATSRDRGDNEQFF
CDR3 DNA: TGTGCCACCAGCAGAGACAGGGGGGACAATGAGCAGTTCTTC

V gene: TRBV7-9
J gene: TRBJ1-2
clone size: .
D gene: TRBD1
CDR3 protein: CASSLGQGDGYTF
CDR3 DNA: TGTGCCAGCAGTCTGGGACAGGGGGATGGCTACACCTTC

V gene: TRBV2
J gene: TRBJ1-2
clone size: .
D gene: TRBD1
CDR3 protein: CASSPGQGSGYGYTF
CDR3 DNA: TGTGCCAGCAGTCCGGGACAGGGATCAGGATATGGCTACACCTTC

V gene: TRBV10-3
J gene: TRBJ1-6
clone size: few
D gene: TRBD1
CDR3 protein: CAIGETGGESPLHF
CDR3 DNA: TGTGCCATCGGAGAGACAGGGGGCGAGTCACCCCTCCACTTT

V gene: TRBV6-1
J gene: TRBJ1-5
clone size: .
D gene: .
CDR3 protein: CASSEGPKAGNQPQHF
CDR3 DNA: TGTGCCAGCAGTGAAGGGCCAAAGGCGGGCAATCAGCCCCAGCATTTT

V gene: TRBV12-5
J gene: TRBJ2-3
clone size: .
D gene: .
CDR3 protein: CASGETGTSTDTQYF
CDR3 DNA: TGTGCTAGTGGTGAGACAGGGACTAGCACAGATACGCAGTATTTT

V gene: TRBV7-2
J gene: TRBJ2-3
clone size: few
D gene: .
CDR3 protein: CASSSGRVAADTQYF
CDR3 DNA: TGTGCCAGCAGCTCTGGCAGGGTCGCCGCAGATACGCAGTATTTT

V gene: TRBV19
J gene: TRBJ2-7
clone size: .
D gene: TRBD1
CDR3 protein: CASSTLGQGSSYEQYF
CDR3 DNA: TGTGCCAGTAGTACACTTGGACAGGGGAGCTCCTACGAGCAGTACTTC

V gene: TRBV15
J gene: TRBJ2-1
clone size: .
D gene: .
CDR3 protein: CATSRDRGTYNEQFF
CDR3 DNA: TGTGCCACCAGCAGAGACCGGGGGACCTACAATGAGCAGTTCTTC

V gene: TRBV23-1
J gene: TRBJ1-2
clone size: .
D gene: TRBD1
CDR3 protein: CASSQPGQPYGYTF
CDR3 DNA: TGCGCCAGCAGTCAGCCGGGACAGCCCTATGGCTACACCTTC

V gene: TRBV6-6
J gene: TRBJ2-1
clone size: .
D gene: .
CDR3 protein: CASSPGSSYNEQFF
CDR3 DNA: TGTGCCAGCAGTCCCGGTAGCTCCTACAATGAGCAGTTCTTC

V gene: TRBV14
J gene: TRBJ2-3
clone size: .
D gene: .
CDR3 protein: CASSQAMQASTDTQYF
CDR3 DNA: TGTGCCAGCAGCCAAGCAATGCAAGCTAGCACAGATACGCAGTATTTT

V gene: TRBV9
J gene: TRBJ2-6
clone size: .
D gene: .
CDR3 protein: CASSVAFRSGANVLTF
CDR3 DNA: TGTGCCAGCAGCGTAGCTTTCCGCTCTGGGGCCAACGTCCTGACTTTC

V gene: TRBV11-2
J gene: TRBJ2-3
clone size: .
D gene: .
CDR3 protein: CASSLDQRVTDTQYF
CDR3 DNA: TGTGCCAGCAGCTTAGATCAGAGGGTTACAGATACGCAGTATTTT

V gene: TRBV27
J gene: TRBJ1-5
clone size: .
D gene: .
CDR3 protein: CASSLTPGRRNQPQHF
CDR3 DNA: TGTGCCAGCAGTTTAACCCCAGGGCGGCGCAATCAGCCCCAGCATTTT

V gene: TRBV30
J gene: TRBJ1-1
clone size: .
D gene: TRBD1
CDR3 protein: CAWSRGQGNTEAFF
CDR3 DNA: TGTGCCTGGAGTCGCGGACAGGGGAACACTGAAGCTTTCTTT

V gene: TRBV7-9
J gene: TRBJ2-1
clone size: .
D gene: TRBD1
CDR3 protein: CSSSPGTGGYNEQFF
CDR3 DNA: TGTTCCAGCAGCCCGGGGACAGGGGGATACAATGAGCAGTTCTTC

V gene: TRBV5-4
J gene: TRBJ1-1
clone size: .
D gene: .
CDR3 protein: CASSPGLGNTEAFF
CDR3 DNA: TGTGCCAGCAGCCCGGGGTTGGGGAACACTGAAGCTTTCTTT

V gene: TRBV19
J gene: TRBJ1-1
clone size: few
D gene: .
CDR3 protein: CASSDQGILTEAFF
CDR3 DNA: TGTGCCAGTAGTGATCAGGGAATACTCACTGAAGCTTTCTTT

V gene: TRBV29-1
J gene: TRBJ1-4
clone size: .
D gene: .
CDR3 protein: CSVEWARGEKLFF
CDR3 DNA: TGCAGCGTTGAGTGGGCCCGGGGTGAAAAACTGTTTTTT

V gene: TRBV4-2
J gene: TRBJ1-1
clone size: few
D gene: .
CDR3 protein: CASSQAGRNTEAFF
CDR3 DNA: TGTGCCAGCAGCCAAGCGGGTCGGAACACTGAAGCTTTCTTT

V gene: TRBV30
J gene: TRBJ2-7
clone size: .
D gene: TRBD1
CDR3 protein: CAGQGDSYEQYF
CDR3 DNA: TGTGCCGGACAGGGAGACTCCTACGAGCAGTACTTC

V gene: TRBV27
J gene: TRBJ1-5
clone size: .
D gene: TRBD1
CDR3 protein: CASRDRENRPQHF
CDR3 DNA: TGTGCCAGCCGGGACAGGGAGAATCGGCCCCAGCATTTT

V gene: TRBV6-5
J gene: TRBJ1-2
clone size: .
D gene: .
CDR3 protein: CASSYKTDYGYTF
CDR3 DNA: TGTGCCAGCAGTTATAAGACAGACTATGGCTACACCTTC

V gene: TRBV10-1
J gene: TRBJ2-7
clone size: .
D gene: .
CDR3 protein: CASSSGVLYEQYF
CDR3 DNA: TGCGCCAGCAGCTCAGGGGTCCTTTACGAGCAGTACTTC

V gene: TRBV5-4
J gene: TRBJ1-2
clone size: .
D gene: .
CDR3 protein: CASSSGSNYGYTF
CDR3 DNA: TGTGCCAGCAGCAGCGGCTCTAACTATGGCTACACCTTC

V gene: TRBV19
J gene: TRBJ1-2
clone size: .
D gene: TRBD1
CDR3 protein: CASSIRVDRVPNYGYTF
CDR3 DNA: TGTGCCAGTAGTATACGCGTAGACAGGGTGCCAAACTATGGCTACACCTTC

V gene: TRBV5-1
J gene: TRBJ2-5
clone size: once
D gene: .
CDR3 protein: CASSLLSDQETQYF
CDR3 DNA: TGCGCCAGCAGCTTGTTGTCAGACCAAGAGACCCAGTACTTC

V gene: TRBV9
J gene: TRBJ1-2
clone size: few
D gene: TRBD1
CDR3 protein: CASSVGDRGTYGYTF
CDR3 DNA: TGTGCCAGCAGCGTAGGGGACAGGGGGACCTATGGCTACACCTTC

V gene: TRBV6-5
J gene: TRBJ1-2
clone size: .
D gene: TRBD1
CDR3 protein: CASSYRGYRGYGYTF
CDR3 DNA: TGTGCCAGCAGTTACAGAGGGTACAGGGGCTATGGCTACACCTTC

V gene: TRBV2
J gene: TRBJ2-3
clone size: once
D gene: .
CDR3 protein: CASTFYRAHTDTQYF
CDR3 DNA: TGTGCCAGCACCTTCTACAGGGCACACACAGATACGCAGTATTTT